These T cell receptor beta chains were read from a single sample in a study of shared clonotypes between healthy human individuals. The method was immunoSEQ multiplex PCR; TCRdb's version includes in-frame clones alone and lacks a portion of them. The profile shows about 1 million clones, 70% to 80% of them singletons. Sequenced input: memory CD4+ T cells sorted from blood. The receptors were sampled from a man aged 18 to 30 in good health. Both conserved end residues are part of each CDR3. Each record gives: clone size, J gene, V gene, D gene, CDR3 protein, CDR3 DNA. The D gene is left open where the match is weak. The listing skips clone size in some rows; elsewhere it reads once, few, many or a size class.

abundance: NA; j_gene: TRBJ1-2; v_gene: TRBV28; d_gene: NA; CDR3aa: CASKKGLVYGYTF; CDR3nt: TGTGCCAGCAAGAAGGGCCTGGTCTATGGCTACACCTTC
abundance: once; j_gene: TRBJ2-5; v_gene: TRBV5-1; d_gene: NA; CDR3aa: CASSLGSGSSKTQYF; CDR3nt: TGCGCCAGCAGCTTGGGGAGCGGGTCTTCGAAGACCCAGTACTTC
abundance: few; j_gene: TRBJ1-2; v_gene: TRBV10-3; d_gene: NA; CDR3aa: CAIRSHNYGYTF; CDR3nt: TGTGCCATCAGATCTCACAACTATGGCTACACCTTC
abundance: NA; j_gene: TRBJ1-6; v_gene: TRBV19; d_gene: TRBD1; CDR3aa: CASKSGTGSSPLHF; CDR3nt: TGTGCCAGTAAGAGTGGGACAGGGAGTTCACCCCTCCACTTT
abundance: NA; j_gene: TRBJ1-1; v_gene: TRBV7-2; d_gene: NA; CDR3aa: CASSSVRVGGKTFTEAFF; CDR3nt: TGTGCCAGCAGCTCCGTTAGGGTAGGTGGGAAAACCTTCACTGAAGCTTTCTTT
abundance: NA; j_gene: TRBJ2-2; v_gene: TRBV5-6; d_gene: NA; CDR3aa: CASSFLIRENTGELFF; CDR3nt: TGTGCCAGCAGCTTTCTGATACGGGAGAACACCGGGGAGCTGTTTTTT
abundance: NA; j_gene: TRBJ1-2; v_gene: TRBV7-9; d_gene: NA; CDR3aa: CASTLATSLYGYTF; CDR3nt: TGTGCCAGCACCCTAGCCACCAGCCTCTATGGCTACACCTTC
abundance: NA; j_gene: TRBJ2-3; v_gene: TRBV9; d_gene: TRBD2; CDR3aa: CASSATSGASTDTQYF; CDR3nt: TGTGCCAGCAGCGCCACTAGCGGAGCTAGCACAGATACGCAGTATTTT
abundance: NA; j_gene: TRBJ2-3; v_gene: TRBV18; d_gene: TRBD2; CDR3aa: CASSSSSGEGDTQYF; CDR3nt: TGTGCCAGCTCATCTTCTAGCGGAGAGGGTGATACGCAGTATTTT
abundance: NA; j_gene: TRBJ2-6; v_gene: TRBV25-1; d_gene: TRBD1; CDR3aa: CASSETGTGSSGANVLTF; CDR3nt: TGTGCCAGCAGTGAGACCGGGACAGGGAGCTCTGGGGCCAACGTCCTGACTTTC
abundance: few; j_gene: TRBJ2-1; v_gene: TRBV5-1; d_gene: TRBD2; CDR3aa: CASSPGDYLTYNEQFF; CDR3nt: TGCGCCAGCAGCCCCGGGGACTACCTCACCTACAATGAGCAGTTCTTC
abundance: NA; j_gene: TRBJ2-3; v_gene: TRBV5-3; d_gene: NA; CDR3aa: CARSLCIHEERTDTQYF; CDR3nt: TGTGCCAGAAGCTTGTGTATACATGAAGAACGCACAGATACGCAGTATTTT
abundance: once; j_gene: TRBJ2-3; v_gene: TRBV7-9; d_gene: NA; CDR3aa: CASSFGLGGTDTQYF; CDR3nt: TGTGCCAGCAGCTTTGGCTTGGGGGGCACAGATACGCAGTATTTT
abundance: NA; j_gene: TRBJ2-3; v_gene: TRBV2; d_gene: TRBD2; CDR3aa: CASRSGLAIDTQYF; CDR3nt: TGTGCCAGCAGGTCGGGACTAGCTATAGATACGCAGTATTTT
abundance: NA; j_gene: TRBJ2-7; v_gene: TRBV11-3; d_gene: TRBD1; CDR3aa: CASSLPWDRLFYEQYF; CDR3nt: TGTGCCAGCAGCTTACCGTGGGACAGACTTTTCTACGAGCAGTACTTC
abundance: many; j_gene: TRBJ2-3; v_gene: TRBV7-2; d_gene: TRBD2; CDR3aa: CASSSSGGVIQYF; CDR3nt: TGTGCCAGCAGCTCTAGCGGGGGGGTCATCCAGTATTTT